This T cell receptor (beta chain) was identified in a study of control samples from healthy donors and cancer patients. Germline-derived CDR1 and CDR2 are KGHSH and LQKENI. The junction had 7 bases not matched to a gene; V was cut back by 0 bases and J by 7 bases. The CDR3 loop spans 16 amino acids. TCRdb's copy holds only in-frame clones and misses some; the assay was immunoSEQ multiplex PCR. The table lists approximately 160,000 clones, about 90% of them singletons. Sequenced: blood. The chain links TRBV18 to TRBJ2-1, with 9 bases lining up with TRBD2. The clonotype originates from a woman in her 30s in good health. CDR3 residues: CASSPPISGSENEQFF. Written as DNA, the CDR3 is TGTGCCAGCTCACCACCGATTAGCGGGAGCGAGAATGAGCAGTTCTTC.